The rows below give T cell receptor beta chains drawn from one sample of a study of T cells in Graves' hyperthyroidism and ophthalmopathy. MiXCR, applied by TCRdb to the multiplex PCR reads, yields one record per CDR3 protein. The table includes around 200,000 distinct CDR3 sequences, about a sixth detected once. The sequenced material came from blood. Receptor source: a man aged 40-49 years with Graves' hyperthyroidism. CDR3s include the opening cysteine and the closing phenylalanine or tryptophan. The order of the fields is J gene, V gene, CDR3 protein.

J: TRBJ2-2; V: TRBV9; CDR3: CASSVGANTGELFF
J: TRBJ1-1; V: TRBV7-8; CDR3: CASSSRPTVNTEAFF
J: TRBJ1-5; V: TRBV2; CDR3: CASTTGEHQPQHF
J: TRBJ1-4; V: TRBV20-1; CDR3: CSASRTGVGEKLFF
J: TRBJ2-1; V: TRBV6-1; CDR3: CASSPSGGTYNEQFF
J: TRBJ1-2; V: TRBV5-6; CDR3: CASSLGAGFNYGYTF
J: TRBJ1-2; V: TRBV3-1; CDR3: CASSPLGEGNYGYTF
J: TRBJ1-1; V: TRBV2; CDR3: CASRENRGFTEAFF
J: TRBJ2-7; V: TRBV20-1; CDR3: CSAQGLAGGQYF
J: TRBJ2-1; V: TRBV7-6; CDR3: CASSWSSYNEQFF
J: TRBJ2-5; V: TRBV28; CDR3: CASSAGGLETQYF
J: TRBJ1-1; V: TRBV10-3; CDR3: CAISEREFTEAFF
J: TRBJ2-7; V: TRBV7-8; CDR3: CASSSWSSYEQYF
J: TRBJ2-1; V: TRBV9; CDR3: CASSVGAGYSDNEQFF
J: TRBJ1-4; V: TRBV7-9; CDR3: CASSLGWLGQGSNEKLFF
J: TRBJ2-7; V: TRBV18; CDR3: CASSPPWGTSSHEQYF
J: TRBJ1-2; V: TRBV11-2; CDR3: CASSVPTGINYGYTF
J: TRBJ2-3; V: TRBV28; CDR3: CASSLPSTTDTQYF
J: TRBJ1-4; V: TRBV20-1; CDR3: CSAISIGTTNEKLFF
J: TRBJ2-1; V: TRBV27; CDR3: CASSLRSGGDSYNEQFF
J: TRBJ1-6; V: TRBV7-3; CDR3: CASSPEGGVHSPLHF
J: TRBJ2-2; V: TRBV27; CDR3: CASRGTRWGTVGGELFF
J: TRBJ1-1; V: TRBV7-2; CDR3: CASSLLPGQGATEAFF
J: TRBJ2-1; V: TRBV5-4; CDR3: CASSNREGFSEQFF
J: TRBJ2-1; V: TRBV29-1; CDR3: CSTPGQVANNEQFF
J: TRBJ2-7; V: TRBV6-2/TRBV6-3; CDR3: CASSYGQLSSYEQYF
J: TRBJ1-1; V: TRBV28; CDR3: CATLTGGLTEAFF
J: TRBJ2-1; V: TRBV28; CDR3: CASSFSWAPEFF
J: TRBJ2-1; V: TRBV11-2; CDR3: CASSLAGAKYNEQFF
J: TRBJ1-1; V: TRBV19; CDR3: CASSIAPLTERSTEAFF
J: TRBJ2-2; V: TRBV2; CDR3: CAHPGVAGELFF
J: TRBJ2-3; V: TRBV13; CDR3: CASSLPGVPDTQYF
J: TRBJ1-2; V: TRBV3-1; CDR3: CASSHGQGGSGYTF
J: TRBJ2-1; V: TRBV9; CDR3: CASSVGGQGANEQFF
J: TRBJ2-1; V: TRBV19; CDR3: CASSGRGPSYNEQFF
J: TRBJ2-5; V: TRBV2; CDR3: CASNNRETQYF
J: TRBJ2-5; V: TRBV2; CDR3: CASTDRGETQYF
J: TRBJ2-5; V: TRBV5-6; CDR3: CASSLGGTQYF
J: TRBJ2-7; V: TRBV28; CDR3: CASSISGVRYEQYF
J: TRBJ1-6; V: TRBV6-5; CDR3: CASSYPGPLHF
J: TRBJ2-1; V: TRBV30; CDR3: CAWSPRGSEQFF
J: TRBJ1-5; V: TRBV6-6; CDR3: CASSYDSNQPQHF
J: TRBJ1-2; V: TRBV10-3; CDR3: CAISGGTNYGYTF
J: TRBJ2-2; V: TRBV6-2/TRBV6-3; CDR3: CASSTLRELFF
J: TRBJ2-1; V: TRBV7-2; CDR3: CASSLVTSGSFYNEQFF
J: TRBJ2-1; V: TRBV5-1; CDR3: CASSRTSGGLSYNEQFF
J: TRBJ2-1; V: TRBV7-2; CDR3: CASSWTGTNYNEQFF
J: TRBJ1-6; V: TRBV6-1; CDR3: CASRMAGADSPLHF
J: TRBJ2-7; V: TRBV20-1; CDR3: CSASGTDKQYF
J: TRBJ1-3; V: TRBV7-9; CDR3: CASSLSGRVDTIYF
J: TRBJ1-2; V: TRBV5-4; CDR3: CASSLGTGGYPYGYTF
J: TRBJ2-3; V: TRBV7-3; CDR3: CASSPGQGLGGGSTDTQYF
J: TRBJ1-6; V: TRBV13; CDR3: CASSGGAGGSPLHF
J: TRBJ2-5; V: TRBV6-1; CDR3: CATLLAGGPGTQYF
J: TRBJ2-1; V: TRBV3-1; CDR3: CASSPRTSGGNEQFF
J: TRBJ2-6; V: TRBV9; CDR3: CASSVAVSGANVLTF
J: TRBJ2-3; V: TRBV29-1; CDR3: CSVADINTDTQYF
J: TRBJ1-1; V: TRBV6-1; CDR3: CASGITLKTEAFF
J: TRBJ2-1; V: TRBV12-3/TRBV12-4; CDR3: CASSLGLAEYNEQFF